This entry concerns a single T cell receptor (beta chain). What it binds is not known. The source of the sample is a study of cytomegalovirus exposure and HLA in healthy donors. Study observations and caveats: TCR beta chains associated with HLA were, in a later analysis, more clonally expanded than equally common others. Some V segments could not be told apart, so they were left out, TRBV6-2 and TRBV6-3 among them.

Amplification used 60 Vbeta primers and 13 Jbeta primers. Repertoires were generated with immunoSEQ multiplex PCR, while TCRdb's copy carries only in-frame clones and drops some. The sample has some 190,000 clones; roughly 87% are singletons. CDR3 size: 14 residues. V lost 3 bases to trimming and J lost 5 bases; unmatched junction nucleotides: 5. Per germline, CDR1 SGHTA and CDR2 FQGNSA. This receptor was obtained from a boy younger than 10 in good health and CMV-seronegative. V gene TRBV7-2 combines with J gene TRBJ2-3; 7 bases line up with TRBD1. Material for sequencing was PBMCs. CDR3 residues: CASSFDRVQDTQYF. DNA for the CDR3: TGTGCCAGCAGCTTCGACAGGGTACAAGATACGCAGTATTTT. The full variable domain, completed using reference TRBV7-2 and TRBJ2-3, is GAGVSQSPSNKVTEKGKDVELRCDPISGHTALYWYRQSLGQGLEFLIYFQGNSAPDKSGLPSDRFSAERTGGSVSTLTIQRTQQEDSAVYLCASSFDRVQDTQYFGPGTRLTVL.